The clone carrying this T cell receptor beta chain was counted at least ten times. The CDR3 length is 13 residues. The V end lost 4 bases, the J end lost 3 bases, and 12 bases lay between the germline ends. Germline V gene sequence: CDR1 SQVTM, CDR2 ANQGSEA. These data are taken from a study of T cells in Graves' hyperthyroidism and ophthalmopathy. Authors of the study amplified TCR beta CDR3 regions from RNA transcripts. An initial round of RT-PCR targeting the TCR CDR3 relied on the HTBI primer set. MiXCR was run by TCRdb on the multiplex PCR reads, yielding one entry per CDR3 protein. The sample includes a few hundred thousand distinct CDR3 sequences, roughly a fifth of them seen just once.

The chain carries TRBV29-1 and TRBJ2-5; D possibly uses TRBD1 or TRBD2 (6 bases each). The sequence was collected from a woman between 45 and 60 years old with Graves' hyperthyroidism. The sequenced sample consisted of blood. CDR3 in DNA: TGCAGCGTTGGATCCGGGGGCAAAGAGACCCAGTACTTC. It translates to CSVGSGGKETQYF. Supplemented by reference TRBV29-1 and TRBJ2-5, the full variable domain reads SAVISQKPSRDICQRGTSLTIQCQVDSQVTMMFWYRQQPGQSLTLIATANQGSEATYESGFVIDKFPISRPNLTFSTLTVSNMSPEDSSIYLCSVGSGGKETQYFGPGTRLLVL.